Below, 30 T cell receptor beta chains from the same sample are listed, as sequenced in a study of T cell clonality in common variable immunodeficiency. The protocol was immunoSEQ multiplex PCR, while the TCRdb copy is restricted to in-frame clones and leaves out a portion. The sample has tens of thousands of clones, none seen only once. Sequenced sample: peripheral blood mononuclear cells. These receptors originate from a person between 18 and 69 years old in good health.

This clone occurred many times. CDR3 DNA (partial): TGTGCCAGTAGTATCCTAGCGGGAAACACCGGGGAG. Its translation is CASSILAGNTGE. The CDR3 reads in full as CASSILAGNTGELFF. The rearrangement links TRBV19 to TRBJ2-2; 9 bases fit TRBD2. The read finishes 3 residues shy of the CDR3 end, and the germline J gene is used to complete it. V shed 3 bases and J 2 bases; nucleotides not matched to a gene: 1. The length of the CDR3 is 15 residues. The germline V gene encodes CDR1 LNHDA and CDR2 SQIVND (reference sequence).

The sample holds many counts of this clone. The read terminates 3 residues ahead of where the CDR3 ends, so the germline J gene completes it. The V gene is TRBV18, the J gene TRBJ1-4; the match to TRBD1 covers 10 bases. The CDR3 length is 16 residues. The germline CDR1 and CDR2 sequences are KGHSH and LQKENI. V lost 0 bases, J lost 8 bases, and 6 bases stayed unmatched. CDR3 sequence reads: CASSPPGQGQGEKLFF. The CDR3 bases that were read are TGTGCCAGCTCACCACCGGGACAGGGGCAGGGCGAAAAA.

There are many counts of this clone. This CDR3 is CASSVAGGSGYEQYF. The part of the CDR3 DNA that was read is TGTGCCAGCAGCGTAGCAGGAGGGTCAGGGTACGAG. The chain joins TRBV9 to TRBJ2-7, with D possibly TRBD2 on 6 matching bases. With the read ending 3 residues before the CDR3 end, the germline J gene is used to fill in that end. This CDR3 is built from 15 residues. Germline V lookup: CDR1 SGDLS, CDR2 YYNGEE. Trimming took 0 bases from V and 4 from J, leaving 14 bases between them.

This clone was picked up many times. The CDR3 end falls 3 residues outside the read, so it is completed with the germline J gene. V gene TRBV4-1 combines with J gene TRBJ1-1, with a possible D match to TRBD1 (5 bases). The germline gives CDR1 MGHRA, CDR2 YSYEKL. The CDR3 runs 13 residues. The CDR3 region is CASSQTETAEAFF. The part of the CDR3 DNA that was read is TGCGCCAGCAGCCAAACTGAGACAGCAGAA.

This clone was recorded many times. The DNA ends 3 residues before the CDR3 does, and the rest of the CDR3 is filled in from the germline J gene. The chain combines TRBV5-1 with TRBJ2-3; 7 nucleotides line up with TRBD2. This CDR3 comprises 14 residues. V was pared by 7 bases and J by 5 bases, with 10 bases of the junction left unmatched. Germline V gives CDR1 SGHRS, CDR2 YFSETQ. The chain's CDR3 is CASRISGTGDTQYF. CDR3 DNA (partial): TGCGCCAGCCGAATCAGCGGGACGGGAGATACG.

This clone was picked up many times. The CDR3 end lies 3 residues beyond the end of the read and is filled in from the germline J gene. This chain connects TRBV11-3 to TRBJ1-3; 7 bases align to TRBD1. The CDR3 sequence is 10 residues long. CDR1 and CDR2 from the germline V gene are SGHNT and YENEEA. The part of the CDR3 DNA that was read is TGTGCCCCTGGAGGACAGGCC. Translation: CAPGGQA. The entire CDR3 protein is CAPGGQAIYF.

This clone was seen at least ten times. Coverage ceases 3 residues before the CDR3 finishes, and the germline J gene fills in the end. This chain connects TRBV19 to TRBJ2-1; TRBD2 is a possible D gene (6 bases). The V gene lost 4 bases and the J gene lost 5 bases, with 21 bases spanning the gap. The CDR3 extends over 17 amino acids. CDR1 LNHDA and CDR2 SQIVND come from the germline V gene (reference sequence). The CDR3 DNA, read in part, is TGTGCCAGTAGTAGCGGGGTAGCTCTGTTTCTTGACAATGAG. Its translation: CASSSGVALFLDNE. The whole CDR3 sequence is CASSSGVALFLDNEQFF.

This clone appeared many times. With the read ending 3 residues before the CDR3 end, the germline J gene is used to fill in that end. The chain has TRBV5-1 and TRBJ1-4, with D unclear. Germline loops: CDR1 SGHRS, CDR2 YFSETQ. CDR3 length: 14 residues. The CDR3 loop reads CASSLTATDSPLFF. CDR3 DNA, as far as it was read: TGCGCCAGCAGCTTGACAGCCACAGATTCACCA.

This clone was counted many times. Read sequence stops 3 residues before the CDR3 end, and the germline J gene provides the missing end. The chain uses TRBV18 and TRBJ1-5, with D unclear. The CDR3 is 15 amino acids. CDR1 and CDR2 from the germline V gene are KGHSH and LQKENI. V gave up 4 bases and J gave up 0 bases, with 10 bases separating them. This CDR3 is CASSLTADSNQPQHF. Partial CDR3 DNA: TGTGCCAGCTCACTCACAGCCGATAGCAATCAGCCC.

The table lists this clone with many counts. Coverage ceases 3 residues before the CDR3 finishes, and the germline J gene fills in the end. V gene TRBV20-1 combines with J gene TRBJ2-7, with TRBD1 as a possible D gene (5 bases). The CDR3 runs to 12 residues. Trimming pared 0 bases from V and 3 bases from J, leaving 6 bases between. CDR1 and CDR2 from the germline V gene are DFQATT and SNEGSKA (reference sequence). Partial CDR3 DNA: TGCAGTGCTAGAGATCAGGGCTACGAG. It translates to CSARDQGYE. The full CDR3 protein is CSARDQGYEQYF.

This clone was observed a few times. The read finishes 3 residues shy of the CDR3 end, and the germline J gene is used to complete it. The sample holds other DNA sequences that translate to the same CDR3. V is TRBV18 and J is TRBJ1-3; a possible D gene is TRBD1 (6 bases). The V and J ends lost 3 bases and 0 bases respectively, with 9 bases between them. Germline CDR1 KGHSH, CDR2 LQKENI. This CDR3 region has 15 residues. The CDR3 DNA, read in part, is TGTGCCAGCTCACCCGGACAGACCTCTGGAAACACC. Residues: CASSPGQTSGNT. The whole CDR3 region reads CASSPGQTSGNTIYF.

This clone was counted ten times or more. The CDR3 goes on 3 residues after the read ends, and that part is filled in from the germline J gene. The chain carries TRBV7-8 and TRBJ2-6, with D perhaps TRBD2 (6 bases). From germline, CDR1 is SGHVS and CDR2 FQNEAQ. This CDR3 is built from 18 residues. V lost 2 bases and J lost 0, with 14 bases in between. CDR3: CASSLYSGPLSGANVLTF. The part of the CDR3 DNA that was read is TGTGCCAGCAGCTTATACAGCGGGCCTCTCTCTGGGGCCAACGTC.

This clone was seen more than once but under ten times. The read terminates 3 residues before the CDR3 end, so the remaining end is supplied by the germline J gene. The J gene is TRBJ2-2, the V gene TRBV30, with 9 bases that match TRBD1. The CDR3 runs 14 residues. Germline values: CDR1 GTSNPN, CDR2 SVGIG (reference sequence). The covered CDR3 bases are TGTGCCTGGAGCTATGGGACAGGGTCTTCACCG. Translation gives CAWSYGTGSSP. In full, the CDR3 reads CAWSYGTGSSPLFF.

In its sample, this clone was seen many times. The read stops 3 residues short of the end of the CDR3; the missing end is completed from the germline J gene. This chain uses TRBV6-1 with TRBJ1-2, with D possibly being TRBD1 (5 bases). The CDR3 covers 14 residues. The germline V gene encodes CDR1 MNHNS and CDR2 SASEGT. V was trimmed by 4 bases and J by 4 bases, leaving 13 bases between them. The CDR3 loop is CASSVEGAGYGYTF. The sequenced part of the CDR3 DNA is TGTGCCAGCAGTGTCGAAGGGGCTGGCTATGGC.

This clone was recorded many times. The CDR3 bases that were read are TGCAGTGCTAGAGACCAACAGGGAGCGGACATT. Residues: CSARDQQGADI. The CDR3 in its entirety is CSARDQQGADIQYF. This chain joins TRBV20-1 and TRBJ2-4, with D possibly matching TRBD1 (6 bases). The read finishes 3 residues shy of the CDR3 end, and the germline J gene is used to complete it. V gave up 0 bases and J gave up 8 bases, with 14 bases separating them. Germline V gene lookup returns CDR1 DFQATT and CDR2 SNEGSKA (reference sequence). This CDR3 region has 14 residues.

This clone was counted at least ten times. Read coverage stops 3 residues before the CDR3 terminus; the germline J gene supplies the remainder. The genes are TRBV20-1 and TRBJ2-2, with D possibly being TRBD1 (5 bases). Trimming left V 0 bases short and J 7 bases short, with 18 bases between. This CDR3 has 16 residues. Germline CDR1 DFQATT, CDR2 SNEGSKA (reference sequence). This chain's CDR3 is CSARDYRRSLDGELFF. The CDR3 bases that were read are TGCAGTGCTAGAGATTACAGGCGGAGTCTGGACGGGGAG.

This clone was observed many times. The read ends 3 residues shy of where the CDR3 ends; the end is completed using the germline J gene. The chain recombines TRBV7-9 with TRBJ2-7; 12 bases are a match to TRBD1. V was clipped by 4 bases and J by 6 bases; unmatched bases: 7. Per germline, CDR1 SEHNR and CDR2 FQNEAQ (reference sequence). The CDR3 contains 15 residues. CDR3 bases read: TGTGCCAGCAGCTACCCCGGGACAGGGGGCATCGAG. Protein sequence: CASSYPGTGGIE. Given in full, the CDR3 is CASSYPGTGGIEQYF.

This clone was seen ten or more times. The CDR3 extends 3 residues past the end of the read, so its final part is completed from the germline J gene. V gene TRBV20-1 combines with J gene TRBJ2-1; TRBD2 matches 8 bases. Losses at the gene ends were 1 base for V and 8 bases for J; bases not matched to a gene: 4. The CDR3 has 13 residues. Per germline, CDR1 DFQATT and CDR2 SNEGSKA (reference sequence). The CDR3 loop is CSARGHSGDEQFF. CDR3 bases read: TGCAGTGCTAGAGGGCATAGCGGGGATGAG.

At least ten counts were recorded for this clone. The read falls 3 residues short of the CDR3 end, and the missing part is taken from the germline J gene. The rearrangement joins TRBV12-3 or TRBV12-4 to TRBJ2-5; the match to TRBD1 covers 7 bases. The CDR3 loop spans 14 amino acids. V shed 7 bases and J 4 bases; nucleotides not matched to a gene: 9. The covered CDR3 bases are TGTGCCAGCACCTCTATTACAGGGGCAGAGACC. This gives the protein CASTSITGAET. The CDR3 reads in full as CASTSITGAETQYF.

This clone was seen repeatedly, ten times or more. The missing CDR3 end, 3 residues past where the read stops, is filled in from the germline J gene. The chain uses TRBV20-1 and TRBJ2-5; TRBD2 matches 7 bases. The V and J ends lost 3 bases and 5 bases, in that order; junction bases with no gene match: 3. Germline V lookup: CDR1 DFQATT, CDR2 SNEGSKA (reference sequence). This CDR3 has 12 amino acids. Incomplete CDR3 DNA: TGCAGTGCTAGGGGGGGGGTGGAGACC. Translating it yields CSARGGVET. The whole CDR3 protein reads CSARGGVETQYF.

This clone was recorded many times. CDR3 amino acids: CSAASAPWRLAGGGGELFF. Incomplete CDR3 DNA: TGCAGTGCTGCCTCCGCTCCTTGGAGACTAGCGGGAGGGGGCGGGGAG. The genes are TRBV20-1 and TRBJ2-2, with 14 bases fitting TRBD2. The read gets to within 3 residues of the CDR3 end, and the germline J gene fills in the rest. Germline values: CDR1 DFQATT, CDR2 SNEGSKA (reference sequence). The CDR3 is made up of 19 amino acids. J gave up 7 bases and V 5 bases, and 18 bases lay outside the gene matches.

This clone was seen only a few times. The CDR3 protein is CASSQPRTSRRGDYTF. Incomplete CDR3 DNA: TGCGCCAGCAGTCAGCCCCGGACTAGCAGAAGGGGCGAC. The J gene is TRBJ1-2, the V gene TRBV23-1; tentative D call: TRBD1 (5 bases). The read terminates 3 residues ahead of where the CDR3 ends, so the germline J gene completes it. TRBV23-1 counts as an open reading frame of uncertain function. The CDR3 runs 16 residues.

In its sample, this clone was seen many times. The sequenced fragment ends 3 residues before the CDR3 boundary, so the rest is inferred from the germline J gene. The chain is built from TRBV28 and TRBJ1-3, with D maybe TRBD1 (5 bases). Germline loops: CDR1 MDHEN, CDR2 SYDVKM. Trimming pared 5 bases from V and 3 bases from J, leaving 14 bases between. CDR3 length: 15 residues. The chain's CDR3 is CASSPPAGHGNTIYF. The sequenced CDR3 bases are TGTGCCAGCAGTCCCCCCGCAGGGCATGGAAACACC.

There are many counts of this clone. The CDR3 end is not reached by the read, which stops 3 residues before it; the germline J gene fills it in. V is TRBV6-4 and J is TRBJ2-3; TRBD1 matches at 8 bases. V shed 2 bases, J shed 1 base, and the junction held 2 bases outside the gene matches. The CDR3 runs to 15 residues. The germline V gene encodes CDR1 MRHNA and CDR2 SNTAGT. The CDR3 sequence is CASSDATGGTDTQYF. CDR3 bases read: TGTGCCAGCAGTGACGCGACAGGGGGCACAGATACG.

This clone was counted only a few times. The CDR3 end falls 3 residues outside the read, so it is completed with the germline J gene. The gene calls are TRBV7-9 and TRBJ2-3; the D is unclear. Trimming shortened V by 3 bases and J by 0 bases, and 7 bases separated the two germline ends. Per the germline V gene, CDR1 is SEHNR and CDR2 is FQNEAQ (reference sequence). CDR3 length equals 14 residues. The DNA read from the CDR3 is TGTGCCAGCAGCTTTTCAGTGAGCACAGATACG. It yields the protein CASSFSVSTDT. The whole CDR3 region reads CASSFSVSTDTQYF.

This clone is medium-sized. The sequenced fragment ends 3 residues before the CDR3 boundary, so the rest is inferred from the germline J gene. The chain has TRBV6-1 and TRBJ1-3; 7 nucleotides line up with TRBD1. In germline, CDR1 is MNHNS, CDR2 SASEGT. After removal of 4 bases from V and 4 bases from J, the junction contained 4 bases not matched to a gene. The CDR3 totals 14 residues. CDR3 sequence: CASSGQGGGNTIYF. The DNA read from the CDR3 is TGTGCCAGCAGTGGGCAGGGGGGAGGAAACACC.

This clone was picked up many times. The missing CDR3 end, 3 residues past where the read stops, is filled in from the germline J gene. The J gene is TRBJ1-1, the V gene TRBV30, with 7 bases lining up with TRBD1. V shed 0 bases and J 1 base; nucleotides not matched to a gene: 5. The length of the CDR3 is 15 residues. Germline values: CDR1 GTSNPN, CDR2 SVGIG (reference sequence). CDR3 amino acids: CAWSVPDRTNTEAFF. The CDR3 bases that were read are TGTGCCTGGAGTGTACCGGACAGGACGAACACTGAA.

This clone was counted many times. Read sequence stops 3 residues before the CDR3 end, and the germline J gene provides the missing end. This sequence joins TRBV2 and TRBJ2-2, with TRBD1 as a possible D gene (7 bases). The length of the CDR3 is 15 residues. V lost 2 bases, J lost 9 bases, and 16 bases lay in between. CDR1 and CDR2 from the germline V gene are SNHLY and FYNNEI. CDR3 DNA (partial): TGTGCCAGCAGTGAATTGGGGCGGGACAGATGGGAG. Translation: CASSELGRDRWE. The full CDR3 protein is CASSELGRDRWELFF.

This clone has ten or more counts. The read terminates 3 residues ahead of where the CDR3 ends, so the germline J gene completes it. V usage is TRBV29-1 and J usage is TRBJ2-7; 9 positions agree with TRBD2. The CDR3 contains 12 residues. V lost 7 bases, J lost 3 bases, and 4 bases stayed unmatched. Looked up from germline, CDR1 is SQVTM and CDR2 is ANQGSEA. The CDR3 here is CSARREGYEQYF. The sequenced CDR3 bases are TGCAGCGCCCGGCGGGAGGGCTACGAG.

This clone has a count of ten or more. Read data end 3 residues before the CDR3 end; the end is taken from the germline J gene. The rearrangement uses TRBV20-1 and TRBJ1-5; D ambiguous. The CDR3 has 15 amino acids. Germline V gives CDR1 DFQATT, CDR2 SNEGSKA (reference sequence). V lost 6 bases and J lost 4, with 19 bases in between. Incomplete CDR3 DNA: TGCAGTGCCGTAAATCCGACTGAACTGAATCAGCCC. Translating it yields CSAVNPTELNQP. The entire CDR3 reads CSAVNPTELNQPQHF.